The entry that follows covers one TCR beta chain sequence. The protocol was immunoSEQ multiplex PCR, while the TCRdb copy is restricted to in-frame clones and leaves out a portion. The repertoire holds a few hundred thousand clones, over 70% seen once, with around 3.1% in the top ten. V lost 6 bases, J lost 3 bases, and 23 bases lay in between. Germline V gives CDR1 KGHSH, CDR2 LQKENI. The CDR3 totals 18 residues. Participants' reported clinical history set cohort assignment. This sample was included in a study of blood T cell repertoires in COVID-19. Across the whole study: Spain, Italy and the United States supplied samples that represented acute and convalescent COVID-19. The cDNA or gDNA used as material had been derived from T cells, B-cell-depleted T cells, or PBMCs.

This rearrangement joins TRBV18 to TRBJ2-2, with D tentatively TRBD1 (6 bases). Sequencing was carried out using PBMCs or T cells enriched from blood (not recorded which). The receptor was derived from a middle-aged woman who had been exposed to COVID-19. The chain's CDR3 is CASSLQGARFKYTGELFF. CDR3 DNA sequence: TGTGCCAGCTCGCTACAGGGAGCCCGATTCAAGTACACCGGGGAGCTGTTTTTT.